The 4 T cell receptor beta chains reported below all come from one sample, sequenced in a study of Graves' ophthalmopathy and Graves' hyperthyroidism. The authors amplified TCR beta CDR3 regions, and they did so from RNA transcripts for repertoire sequencing. First-round RT-PCR used HTBI primers; second-round multiplex PCR followed. MiXCR, applied by TCRdb to the multiplex PCR reads, yields one record per CDR3 protein. The sample records 150,000 to 200,000 distinct CDR3 sequences, roughly two fifths being singletons. The sequencing input was peripheral blood. The receptors here all came from a man between 25 and 39 years old with Graves' ophthalmopathy.

Many counts were recorded for this clonotype. The J gene is TRBJ2-7, the V gene TRBV10-3; 10 nucleotides line up with TRBD1. The CDR3 has 15 residues. Per germline, CDR1 ENHRY and CDR2 SYGVKD. Unmatched junction bases numbered 2, after V lost 0 bases and J lost 3 bases. CDR3 sequence (DNA): TGTGCCATCAGTGAGTCGGGGACAGGGGTCTACGAGCAGTACTTC. Its protein product is CAISESGTGVYEQYF.

This clonotype was detected many times. The chain employs TRBV28 and TRBJ1-1, with TRBD1 as a possible D gene (5 bases). Germline values: CDR1 MDHEN, CDR2 SYDVKM. This CDR3 spans 13 amino acids. The V gene lost 6 bases and the J gene lost 5 bases, with 13 bases spanning the gap. CDR3 protein: CASSIRGPTEAFF. CDR3 sequence (DNA): TGTGCCAGCAGCATTAGGGGTCCTACTGAAGCTTTCTTT.

This clonotype was detected ten times or more. The chain employs TRBV20-1 and TRBJ2-2; TRBD1 aligns across 7 bases. CDR3 length: 14 residues. Germline lookup yields CDR1 DFQATT and CDR2 SNEGSKA (reference sequence). V trimming: 3 bases; J trimming: 3 bases; junction bases outside the gene matches: 4. The CDR3 DNA reads as TGCAGTGCTAGGAGGGGGCCGGACACCGGGGAGCTGTTTTTT. Translated: CSARRGPDTGELFF.

The chain joins TRBV6-5 to TRBJ1-6; possibly TRBD1 for D (5 bases). The CDR3 extends over 17 amino acids. Germline values: CDR1 MNHEY, CDR2 SVGAGI. Trimming stripped 0 bases from V and 1 base from J, with 10 bases between. CDR3 nucleotides: TGTGCCAGCAGTTACTCGACCGGGGGGTCCTATAATTCACCCCTCCACTTT. Translated, it gives CASSYSTGGSYNSPLHF.